One and the same sample provided the 29 T cell receptor beta chains below, sequenced in a study of blood T cell repertoires in COVID-19. Assay used: immunoSEQ multiplex PCR; TCRdb lists only in-frame clones, some missing. The table records about 110,000 clones, 71% of them present only once. The source material was peripheral blood. These receptors came from a human donor with acute or convalescent COVID-19. The donor label of this sample is uncertain.

This chain uses TRBV27 with TRBJ2-7; 7 bases match TRBD2. Germline V gene lookup returns CDR1 MNHEY and CDR2 SMNVEV (reference sequence). The CDR3 loop spans 16 amino acids. The V segment lost 0 bases and the J segment 7 bases; nucleotides outside the gene matches: 12. CDR3 sequence: CASSLSMGGGVSEQYF. The CDR3 region has the DNA TGTGCCAGCAGTTTATCGATGGGCGGGGGAGTCTCGGAGCAGTACTTC.

The chain has TRBV4-1 and TRBJ2-7; D perhaps matches TRBD2 (5 bases). The CDR3 loop spans 16 amino acids. CDR1 is MGHRA and CDR2 is YSYEKL in the germline V gene. Trimming stripped 0 bases from V and 3 bases from J, with 15 bases between. The CDR3 nucleotides read TGCGCCAGCAGCCAAGAGCCGGGGTTGAATTTCTACGAGCAGTACTTC. It encodes CASSQEPGLNFYEQYF.

The genes are TRBV7-3 and TRBJ2-2, with 9 nucleotides matching TRBD1. Germline V CDR1 and CDR2: SGHTA, FQGTGA. This CDR3 is built from 15 residues. The ends lost 6 bases at V and 5 bases at J; junction bases unmatched: 7. This CDR3 reads CASSRDREGTGELFF. DNA for the CDR3: TGTGCCAGCAGTCGGGACAGGGAGGGGACCGGGGAGCTGTTTTTT.

The CDR3 loop reads CASGALGQLSTDTQYF. The CDR3 DNA reads TGTGCCAGCGGGGCCCTGGGACAGCTAAGCACAGATACGCAGTATTTT. The gene calls are TRBV2 and TRBJ2-3; 7 bases align to TRBD1. This CDR3 contains 16 residues. Germline lookup yields CDR1 SNHLY and CDR2 FYNNEI. The V segment lost 8 bases and the J segment 0 bases; nucleotides outside the gene matches: 11.

The chain links TRBV11-2 to TRBJ2-5; 11 bases are a match to TRBD2. V shed 4 bases, J shed 1 base, and the junction held 8 bases outside the gene matches. The CDR3 contains 17 residues. Germline V gene sequence: CDR1 SGHAT, CDR2 FQNNGV. The CDR3: CASSYSGGAWVQETQYF. The CDR3 DNA sequence: TGTGCCAGCAGCTATAGCGGGGGGGCTTGGGTCCAAGAGACCCAGTACTTC.

This chain joins TRBV18 and TRBJ1-4, with 9 bases matching TRBD1. The CDR3 has 15 residues. The V gene end was trimmed by 2 bases and the J gene end by 5 bases; junction bases not matched to a gene: 3. Germline CDR1 and CDR2: KGHSH and LQKENI. As DNA, the CDR3 is TGTGCCAGCTCACCAAGGACAGGGGAAAATGAAAAACTGTTTTTT. It yields the protein CASSPRTGENEKLFF.

This clone has more than one count but fewer than ten. The chain uses TRBV5-1 and TRBJ2-2; perhaps TRBD2 as D (6 bases). The V end lost 0 bases, the J end lost 1 base, and 7 bases lay between the germline ends. Looked up from germline, CDR1 is SGHRS and CDR2 is YFSETQ. The CDR3 contains 15 residues. The CDR3: CASSLAAGNTGELFF. CDR3 DNA: TGCGCCAGCAGCTTGGCAGCGGGGAACACCGGGGAGCTGTTTTTT. Based on the CDR3 plus reference TRBV5-1 and TRBJ2-2, the full variable domain is KAGVTQTPRYLIKTRGQQVTLSCSPISGHRSVSWYQQTPGQGLQFLFEYFSETQRNKGNFPGRFSGRQFSNSRSEMNVSTLELGDSALYLCASSLAAGNTGELFFGEGSRLTVL.

Of note for this clone: The sample holds other DNA sequences that translate to the same CDR3. J is TRBJ1-2 and V is TRBV5-1; 7 bases map to TRBD1. V shed 3 bases and J 0 bases; nucleotides not matched to a gene: 2. Germline values: CDR1 SGHRS, CDR2 YFSETQ. CDR3 length: 14 residues. The CDR3 nucleotides are TGCGCCAGCAGCTCGGGACAGTCTAACTATGGCTACACCTTC. It translates to CASSSGQSNYGYTF.

The rearrangement joins TRBV10-3 to TRBJ1-1; the match to TRBD1 covers 7 bases. In germline, CDR1 is ENHRY, CDR2 SYGVKD. With 7 bases clipped from V and 3 bases from J, the junction kept 11 bases outside the gene matches. The CDR3 consists of 15 residues. The CDR3 is CAIKREWGQHTEAFF. The CDR3, as DNA: TGTGCCATCAAGAGAGAGTGGGGACAGCACACTGAAGCTTTCTTT.

The V call is TRBV5-1, the J call TRBJ2-3, with D unclear. Germline assignment: CDR1 SGHRS and CDR2 YFSETQ. The length of the CDR3 is 18 residues. V was cut by 4 bases and J by 3 bases, with 24 bases left in between. The CDR3 spells CASSGQYYITKETDTQYF. The CDR3 nucleotides are TGCGCCAGCAGCGGCCAATACTACATCACCAAGGAAACAGATACGCAGTATTTT. Looking up the rest from reference TRBV5-1 and TRBJ2-3 gives the full variable domain: KAGVTQTPRYLIKTRGQQVTLSCSPISGHRSVSWYQQTPGQGLQFLFEYFSETQRNKGNFPGRFSGRQFSNSRSEMNVSTLELGDSALYLCASSGQYYITKETDTQYFGPGTRLTVL.

This rearrangement joins TRBV5-1 to TRBJ1-2; possible D gene TRBD1, 5 bases. Germline V gives CDR1 SGHRS, CDR2 YFSETQ. The V end was cut by 0 bases, the J end by 0 bases, with 12 bases between. The CDR3 runs 16 residues. CDR3 DNA: TGCGCCAGCAGCTTGGCCTCACAGGCGACTAACTATGGCTACACCTTC. Encoded protein: CASSLASQATNYGYTF.

The genes are TRBV9 and TRBJ2-3; a weak D match, TRBD1 (7 bases). Per the germline V gene, CDR1 is SGDLS and CDR2 is YYNGEE. Trimming stripped 4 bases from V and 1 base from J, with 10 bases between. The CDR3 is 14 residues long. The CDR3 spells CASSRGTGTDTQYF. The CDR3 nucleotides read TGTGCCAGCAGCCGGGGGACAGGCACAGATACGCAGTATTTT.

The CDR3 protein is CASAMGVGTSFSRETQYF. CDR3 DNA sequence: TGTGCCAGCGCAATGGGGGTTGGGACATCCTTTTCTCGGGAGACCCAGTACTTC. The V call is TRBV25-1, the J call TRBJ2-5; maybe TRBD1 (6 bases). There are 18 residues in the CDR3. Germline CDR1 MGHDK, CDR2 SYGVNS. V lost 8 bases and J lost 5, with 30 bases in between.

The chain joins TRBV20-1 to TRBJ1-5, with D unclear. The CDR3 loop spans 12 amino acids. Germline CDR1 reads DFQATT; CDR2 reads SNEGSKA (reference sequence). V was trimmed by 3 bases and J by 5 bases, leaving 8 bases between them. The CDR3 DNA sequence: TGCAGTGCTAGTCGGAGGGATCAGCCCCAGCATTTT. As protein: CSASRRDQPQHF.

The chain employs TRBV6-5 and TRBJ1-2; D perhaps matches TRBD1 (5 bases). There are 12 residues in the CDR3. Germline V lookup: CDR1 MNHEY, CDR2 SVGAGI. V was trimmed by 6 bases and J by 4 bases, leaving 9 bases between them. The CDR3, as DNA: TGTGCCAGCAGCGGAAGGGGCTATGGCTACACCTTC. It codes for CASSGRGYGYTF.

This clone has more than one count but fewer than ten. The chain uses TRBV5-3 and TRBJ2-5, with D maybe TRBD2 (5 bases). TRBV5-3 is an ORF, with its function uncertain. The CDR3 sequence is 13 residues long. The V end lost 4 bases, the J end lost 5 bases, and 12 bases lay between the germline ends. This chain's CDR3 is CARSRGNGETQYF. The CDR3 DNA reads as TGTGCCAGAAGCCGGGGAAACGGGGAGACCCAGTACTTC.

This sequence joins TRBV5-1 and TRBJ2-7; no definite D call. Germline V CDR1 and CDR2: SGHRS, YFSETQ. The CDR3 contains 14 residues. The V gene lost 0 bases and the J gene lost 0 bases, with 7 bases spanning the gap. DNA for the CDR3: TGCGCCAGCAGCTTGGGTGGAGTCTCCTACGAGCAGTACGTC. Protein: CASSLGGVSYEQYV.

The genes are TRBV5-1 and TRBJ2-3, with 7 bases lining up with TRBD2. V was pared by 4 bases and J by 0 bases, with 5 bases of the junction left unmatched. Per the germline V gene, CDR1 is SGHRS and CDR2 is YFSETQ. The CDR3 spans 15 residues. CDR3 DNA sequence: TGCGCCAGCAGCGTGGGGGGGACTAGCACAGATACGCAGTATTTT. Translating it yields CASSVGGTSTDTQYF.

The rearrangement uses TRBV15 and TRBJ2-7, with 12 positions matching TRBD1. Germline assignment: CDR1 LNHNV and CDR2 YYDKDF (reference sequence). J was trimmed by 5 bases and V by 6 bases; bases with no gene match: 5. This CDR3 is 14 amino acids long. The CDR3 is CATRPGQGAHEQYF. CDR3 coding DNA: TGTGCCACCAGACCGGGACAGGGGGCCCACGAGCAGTACTTC.

This clone was seen a handful of times. The chain links TRBV18 to TRBJ2-3, with TRBD1 matching over 7 bases. The V gene end was trimmed by 2 bases and the J gene end by 1 base; junction bases not matched to a gene: 6. Germline CDR1 reads KGHSH; CDR2 reads LQKENI. This CDR3 has 16 amino acids. For the CDR3, the DNA is TGTGCCAGCTCACCAACAGGGGTAGAAGGCACAGATACGCAGTATTTT. Protein: CASSPTGVEGTDTQYF.

The J gene is TRBJ2-7, the V gene TRBV6-5; D is unresolved. This CDR3 comprises 10 residues. The germline V gene has CDR1 MNHEY and CDR2 SVGAGI. Trimming stripped 10 bases from V and 3 bases from J, with 7 bases between. The chain's CDR3 is CATHHYEQYF. The DNA for the CDR3 is TGTGCCACCCATCACTACGAGCAGTACTTC.

This clone was seen a few times. The rearrangement uses TRBV6-6 and TRBJ1-1; D ambiguous. The CDR3 is 16 amino acids. Germline lookup yields CDR1 MNHNY and CDR2 SVGAGI (reference sequence). V lost 5 bases and J 0 bases, leaving 16 bases between the germline ends. The DNA for the CDR3 is TGTGCCAGCAGTAGAGACATTGCCCTCATGAACACTGAAGCTTTCTTT. This sequence encodes CASSRDIALMNTEAFF.

V usage is TRBV28 and J usage is TRBJ2-2; D ambiguous. The germline CDR1 and CDR2 sequences are MDHEN and SYDVKM. Between the trimmed V and J ends, which lost 7 bases and 2 bases, there was a span of 8 bases. This CDR3 contains 13 residues. CDR3 loop: CASITRNTGELFF. In DNA, the CDR3 is TGTGCCAGCATTACGAGAAACACCGGGGAGCTGTTTTTT.

The chain joins TRBV5-1 to TRBJ1-1, with a weak D call TRBD1 (6 bases). Germline V gene data show CDR1 as SGHRS and CDR2 as YFSETQ. This CDR3 is built from 16 residues. V lost 3 bases and J 0 bases, leaving 15 bases between the germline ends. CDR3 protein: CASSSHLGQLNTEAFF. Written as DNA, the CDR3 is TGCGCCAGCAGCTCCCACCTAGGACAGCTGAACACTGAAGCTTTCTTT. Combining the CDR3 with reference TRBV5-1 and TRBJ1-1 gives the whole variable domain KAGVTQTPRYLIKTRGQQVTLSCSPISGHRSVSWYQQTPGQGLQFLFEYFSETQRNKGNFPGRFSGRQFSNSRSEMNVSTLELGDSALYLCASSSHLGQLNTEAFFGQGTRLTVV.

Comments on this clone: At the DNA level, this CDR3 is encoded by other sequences in the same sample as well. CDR3 loop: CASSSGYQPQHF. CDR3 nucleotide sequence: TGTGCCAGCAGTTCGGGATACCAGCCCCAGCATTTT. This chain joins TRBV12-3 or TRBV12-4 and TRBJ1-5; D remains ambiguous. Trimming took 4 bases from V and 7 from J, leaving 8 bases between them. The CDR3 contains 12 residues.

The V and J genes are TRBV18 and TRBJ1-1; D is possibly TRBD1 (5 bases). The germline CDR1 and CDR2 sequences are KGHSH and LQKENI. This CDR3 contains 12 residues. With 4 bases removed from V and 3 bases from J, the gap between germline ends came to 6 bases. This chain's CDR3 is CASSQGYTEAFF. In DNA form, the CDR3 reads TGTGCCAGCTCACAGGGGTACACTGAAGCTTTCTTT.

The chain couples TRBV25-1 to TRBJ2-2; tentatively, D is TRBD2 (6 bases). Germline V gene data show CDR1 as MGHDK and CDR2 as SYGVNS. Trimming removed 9 bases at V and 5 bases at J, with 13 bases between. The CDR3 is made up of 13 amino acids. The CDR3 DNA follows: TGTGCCAGTGGGCGGGGTGGGACCGGGGAGCTGTTTTTT. Translation: CASGRGGTGELFF.

The chain couples TRBV7-2 to TRBJ1-6; no clear D. Trimming removed 5 bases from V and 12 bases from J, with 17 bases in between. Per germline, CDR1 SGHTA and CDR2 FQGNSA. This CDR3 has 14 amino acids. This CDR3 reads CASSPAGDGQPLHF. The CDR3 coding sequence is TGTGCCAGCAGCCCAGCCGGCGATGGGCAACCCCTCCACTTT.

The chain employs TRBV6-2 or TRBV6-3 and TRBJ1-6; 8 bases are a match to TRBD1. The V segment lost 6 bases and the J segment 6 bases; nucleotides outside the gene matches: 10. CDR1 is MNHEY, CDR2 SVGEGT, per germline. The CDR3 has 16 residues. The CDR3 sequence: CASSPMGTGSNSPLHF. CDR3 DNA sequence: TGTGCCAGCAGCCCTATGGGGACAGGTTCTAATTCACCCCTCCACTTT.